What follows are 14 T cell receptor beta chains derived from one specimen sequenced in a study of cytomegalovirus exposure and HLA in healthy donors. Amplification used 60 Vbeta primers and 13 Jbeta primers. Data came from immunoSEQ multiplex PCR; TCRdb stores just in-frame clones and leaves some out. The sample has 90,000 to 100,000 clones, approximately 79% seen once. Input material: PBMCs. These receptors all stem from a woman in her sixties in good health and CMV-seropositive.

This chain links TRBV19 with TRBJ1-5; D possibly corresponds to TRBD1 (6 bases). The germline V and J ends were trimmed by 8 bases and 2 bases, with 16 bases remaining between them. The CDR3 is 15 residues long. The V gene's germline CDR1 is LNHDA and CDR2 SQIVND (reference sequence). CDR3 in DNA: TGTGCCAGTTGTGGTGTGACAGGTGGCAATCAGCCCCAGCATTTT. The encoded protein is CASCGVTGGNQPQHF.

A few counts support this clone. The chain links TRBV7-9 to TRBJ2-7, with TRBD1 identical over 7 bases. Germline CDR1 and CDR2: SEHNR and FQNEAQ (reference sequence). With V trimmed by 2 bases and J by 2 bases, 6 bases remained unmatched. The CDR3 extends over 15 amino acids. The chain's CDR3 is CASSLSTGVTYEQYF. The CDR3, as DNA: TGTGCCAGCAGCTTAAGTACAGGGGTTACCTACGAGCAGTACTTC. Full variable domain (rest looked up from reference TRBV7-9 and TRBJ2-7): DTGVSQNPRHKITKRGQNVTFRCDPISEHNRLYWYRQTLGQGPEFLTYFQNEAQLEKSRLLSDRFSAERPKGSFSTLEIQRTEQGDSAMYLCASSLSTGVTYEQYFGPGTRLTVT.

CDR3 residues: CASSQSGTGNTGELFF. The CDR3 DNA reads TGCGCCAGCAGTCAATCCGGGACAGGGAACACCGGGGAGCTGTTTTTT. V usage is TRBV23-1 and J usage is TRBJ2-2; 8 bases map to TRBD1. TRBV23-1 is filed as an ORF, its function uncertain. The CDR3 spans 16 residues. With V trimmed by 0 bases and J by 1 base, 1 base remained unmatched.

V gene TRBV14 combines with J gene TRBJ2-1; TRBD1 might be the D (5 bases). The CDR3 length is 13 residues. The germline V gene has CDR1 SGHDN and CDR2 FVKESK. Trimming shortened V by 0 bases and J by 7 bases, and 7 bases separated the two germline ends. The CDR3 region has the DNA TGTGCCAGCAGCCAAGAAGGGGCAAATGAGCAGTTCTTC. This encodes CASSQEGANEQFF.

This clone was observed a few times. The chain links TRBV10-2 to TRBJ2-6, with D maybe TRBD2 (6 bases). The germline V and J ends were trimmed by 8 bases and 3 bases, with 17 bases remaining between them. CDR3 length: 16 amino acids. CDR1 and CDR2 (germline): WSHSY, SAAADI. CDR3 DNA: TGCGCCAGCGGGTTGGCGGGCGGGGTTGGGGCCAACGTCCTGACTTTC. Translated: CASGLAGGVGANVLTF.

This clone was counted only a few times. CDR3 sequence reads: CASSQGGLADSYNEQFF. The CDR3 nucleotides read TGTGCCAGCAGCCAGGGGGGACTAGCGGATTCCTACAATGAGCAGTTCTTC. This chain uses TRBV16 with TRBJ2-1, with 11 positions matching TRBD2. CDR1 is KGHSY, CDR2 FQNENV, per germline. This CDR3 has 17 amino acids. Germline trimming cut 3 bases from V and 1 base from J; bases unmatched to any gene: 5.

The rearrangement uses TRBV27 and TRBJ1-6; D perhaps matches TRBD1 (5 bases). Between the trimmed V and J ends, which lost 3 bases and 6 bases, there was a span of 9 bases. Looked up from germline, CDR1 is MNHEY and CDR2 is SMNVEV (reference sequence). The CDR3 has 14 residues. The CDR3 spells CASSFGQLNSPLHF. DNA of the CDR3: TGTGCCAGCAGTTTCGGACAACTTAATTCACCCCTCCACTTT.

The gene calls are TRBV6-1 and TRBJ1-2, with TRBD1 as a possible D gene (6 bases). The CDR3 is 14 amino acids. In germline, CDR1 is MNHNS, CDR2 SASEGT. V dropped 0 bases and J dropped 7 bases, with 12 bases sitting between them. The CDR3 DNA reads as TGTGCCAGCAGTGAAGCGGCAGGGGTGGTTGGCTACACCTTC. Protein: CASSEAAGVVGYTF.

J is TRBJ2-7 and V is TRBV7-9; TRBD2 matches 14 bases. V shed 5 bases, J shed 4 bases, and the junction held 10 bases outside the gene matches. In germline, CDR1 is SEHNR, CDR2 FQNEAQ (reference sequence). This CDR3 is 17 amino acids long. CDR3: CASSPPGLAGERYEQYF. The CDR3 DNA is TGTGCCAGCAGCCCCCCGGGACTAGCGGGAGAAAGGTACGAGCAGTACTTC.

The V and J genes are TRBV27 and TRBJ1-2, with TRBD1 matching over 7 bases. With 5 bases clipped from V and 8 bases from J, the junction kept 8 bases outside the gene matches. The CDR3 is 13 amino acids. Germline V gives CDR1 MNHEY, CDR2 SMNVEV (reference sequence). The CDR3 region is CASSERDSNGYTF. The CDR3 DNA sequence: TGTGCCAGCAGTGAACGGGACAGTAACGGCTACACCTTC.

The V and J genes are TRBV7-8 and TRBJ1-5, with TRBD1 as a possible D gene (6 bases). This CDR3 comprises 16 residues. V shed 0 bases and J shed 0 bases, with 9 bases lying between them. Germline V gene data show CDR1 as SGHVS and CDR2 as FQNEAQ. CDR3 bases: TGTGCCAGCAGCTTAGCTAGGGGGAATAGCAATCAGCCCCAGCATTTT. Translating gives CASSLARGNSNQPQHF.

This clone was picked up a small number of times. This chain uses TRBV5-1 with TRBJ1-1, with D possibly TRBD1 on 5 matching bases. CDR1 and CDR2 from the germline V gene are SGHRS and YFSETQ. V was trimmed by 4 bases and J by 4 bases, leaving 14 bases between them. There are 14 residues in the CDR3. Written as DNA, the CDR3 is TGCGCCAGCAGCGCAGTAGGGGTCGGCACTGAAGCTTTCTTT. Amino acids: CASSAVGVGTEAFF.

J is TRBJ2-1 and V is TRBV29-1, with no clear D. Trimming cost V 7 bases and J 1 base, with 14 bases left between them. CDR3 length equals 14 residues. Germline loops: CDR1 SQVTM, CDR2 ANQGSEA. The CDR3: CSALVQLSYNEQFF. CDR3 sequence (DNA): TGCAGCGCCCTCGTACAGCTGTCCTACAATGAGCAGTTCTTC.

This clone was detected a few times. The chain recombines TRBV7-6 with TRBJ1-1; unclear D gene. Trimming removed 5 bases at V and 3 bases at J, with 16 bases between. This CDR3 contains 15 residues. The V gene's germline CDR1 is SGHVS and CDR2 FNYEAQ. The CDR3 spells CASSPQRGGYTEAFF. The CDR3 region has the DNA TGTGCCAGCAGCCCCCAGCGGGGTGGGTACACTGAAGCTTTCTTT.